The 11 T cell receptor beta chains presented below share a single source sample, sequenced in a study of cytomegalovirus exposure and HLA in healthy donors (dated by TCRdb to 2015 to 2018). Library generation was performed with the immunoSEQ multiplex PCR assay. For the multiplex PCR, a mixture combining 60 forward primers for TCR Vbeta segments and 13 reverse primers for TCR Jbeta segments was used. The table was pulled from immuneACCESS by TCRdb, which kept in-frame rearrangements only. Such tables lose some clones; where checked, under half of the loss comes from unresolved V genes, and the rest has no known cause. Within this sample are 200,000 to 250,000 clones, with over 80% of them counted one time only. The biggest ten clones account for 5% to 6.5% of the sample. The sequenced material came from PBMCs. All receptors derive from a woman between 35 and 50 years old in good health and CMV-seropositive.

V is TRBV11-3 and J is TRBJ2-1, with 9 bases lining up with TRBD2. Germline values: CDR1 SGHNT, CDR2 YENEEA. V was clipped by 4 bases and J by 0 bases; unmatched bases: 7. This CDR3 region has 17 residues. The CDR3 is CASSSPPSGISYNEQFF. In DNA, the CDR3 is TGTGCCAGCAGCTCCCCCCCTAGCGGGATCTCCTACAATGAGCAGTTCTTC.

This rearrangement joins TRBV7-8 to TRBJ1-3; D uncertain. The CDR3 consists of 14 residues. Germline V lookup: CDR1 SGHVS, CDR2 FQNEAQ. V was cut by 4 bases and J by 4 bases, with 11 bases left in between. The CDR3, as DNA: TGTGCCAGCAGCTCGGGCAGCGGAGGAAACACCATATATTTT. This codes for CASSSGSGGNTIYF.

The chain couples TRBV7-3 to TRBJ2-6; no clear D. Germline CDR1 and CDR2: SGHTA and FQGTGA. V lost 5 bases to trimming and J lost 0 bases, with 14 bases between them. The CDR3 extends over 17 amino acids. The CDR3 nucleotides read TGTGCCAGCAGCCCTACAGCCTTCTCCTCTGGGGCCAACGTCCTGACTTTC. Protein: CASSPTAFSSGANVLTF.

J is TRBJ2-2 and V is TRBV10-3; 10 positions match TRBD2. CDR1 ENHRY and CDR2 SYGVKD come from the germline V gene. V trimming: 6 bases; J trimming: 5 bases; junction bases outside the gene matches: 9. The CDR3 totals 16 residues. The CDR3 here is CAIRDYSGGKTGELFF. The CDR3 DNA follows: TGTGCCATCAGAGATTATAGCGGGGGGAAGACCGGGGAGCTGTTTTTT.

As to this clone: The junction shows a germline mismatch at one end, possibly a read error. The rearrangement uses TRBV13 and TRBJ1-2; no reliable D call. The CDR3 is made up of 13 amino acids. Germline assignment: CDR1 PRHDT and CDR2 FYEKMQ (reference sequence). DNA of the CDR3: TGTGCCAGCAGCTACGGCCGTAACTATGTCTACACCTTC. The encoded protein is CASSYGRNYVYTF.

This clone was detected once. This rearrangement joins TRBV4-3 to TRBJ2-1; D unclear. Germline CDR1 reads LGHNA; CDR2 reads YSLEER. The CDR3 contains 16 residues. V gave up 1 base and J gave up 4 bases, with 14 bases separating them. This chain's CDR3 is CASSQVAGLGYNEQFF. CDR3 nucleotides: TGCGCCAGCAGCCAAGTCGCAGGATTGGGTTACAATGAGCAGTTCTTC.

The chain recombines TRBV6-1 with TRBJ2-3; 9 nucleotides align to TRBD1. The CDR3 has 19 amino acids. The J segment lost 6 bases and the V segment lost 1 base, leaving 17 bases of the junction unmatched. Germline CDR1 reads MNHNS; CDR2 reads SASEGT. The CDR3, as DNA: TGTGCCAGCAGTGAAGAGGTAATAGGGACAGGGTCCCAGAGGGATACGCAGTATTTT. It translates to CASSEEVIGTGSQRDTQYF.

The rearrangement joins TRBV7-9 to TRBJ2-7, with 7 bases that match TRBD2. CDR1 and CDR2 (germline): SEHNR, FQNEAQ (reference sequence). The CDR3 length is 14 residues. V lost 6 bases, J lost 2 bases, and 7 bases stayed unmatched. Here the CDR3 DNA reads TGTGCCAGCAGTGAAAGACTAGCACCCTACGAGCAGTACTTC. This encodes CASSERLAPYEQYF.

The chain links TRBV19 to TRBJ2-1, with a possible D match to TRBD2 (5 bases). The germline V gene has CDR1 LNHDA and CDR2 SQIVND (reference sequence). The CDR3 runs to 15 residues. Trimming stripped 6 bases from V and 0 bases from J, with 12 bases between. The CDR3 reads CASRGAESSYNEQFF. The CDR3 nucleotides are TGTGCCAGTAGGGGAGCGGAAAGCTCCTACAATGAGCAGTTCTTC.

The rearrangement links TRBV6-1 to TRBJ2-2; D perhaps matches TRBD1 (5 bases). This CDR3 has 14 residues. The germline V gene has CDR1 MNHNS and CDR2 SASEGT. V was pared by 3 bases and J by 5 bases, with 10 bases between. For the CDR3, the DNA is TGTGCCAGCAGTGAGAACAGGAAAACCGGGGAGCTGTTTTTT. Encoded protein: CASSENRKTGELFF.

This sequence joins TRBV2 and TRBJ2-1; possibly TRBD2 for D (5 bases). The CDR3 contains 14 residues. Germline V gives CDR1 SNHLY, CDR2 FYNNEI. V dropped 5 bases and J dropped 7 bases, with 15 bases sitting between them. CDR3 in DNA: TGTGCCAGCAGTCCGGGATTTTCTCTAAATGAGCAGTTCTTC. Translated, it gives CASSPGFSLNEQFF.